Sequencing of this T cell receptor beta chain was carried out in a study of control samples from healthy donors and cancer patients (dated by TCRdb to 2020 to 2021). On this clone: Its antigen specificity is not known. Base qualities were left out, and no much larger clone turns up one base away.

Receptor amplification or capture employed the immunoSEQ multiplex PCR assay. TCRdb took this table from immuneACCESS and kept in-frame rearrangements with V and J called. Such tables lack part of the clones; where checked against another copy, unresolved V genes explain under half of the gap, and the rest is unexplained. In this sample the table shows about 110,000 clones, around four fifths of which occur a single time. The top ten constitute approximately 7% of the sample. The CDR3 numbers 15 residues from cysteine through phenylalanine. Only the CDR3 portion is preserved as DNA: 45 bases, with reading frame beginning at the first base. CDR1 SGHDN and CDR2 FVKESK are derived from the germline V gene. Cut back by 0 bases and 4 bases, the V and J ends lie 12 bases apart.

The sequenced sample consisted of blood. The V gene is TRBV14 and the J gene is TRBJ1-2, with TRBD1 as a weak D call on 6 bases. The sequence was collected from a man aged 18 to 29 in good health. The CDR3 region has the sequence CASSQDVGGLYGYTF. The DNA sequence is as follows: TGTGCCAGCAGCCAAGATGTGGGGGGGCTCTATGGCTACACCTTC.